This TCR beta chain was sequenced during a study of regulatory T cells after allogeneic stem cell transplantation (dated by TCRdb to between 2018 and 2020). For the wider study: Each patient's group depended on whether acute graft-versus-host disease developed within 100 days after stem cell transplantation. CD4+CD25+CD127- regulatory T cells were isolated from patient PBMCs by fluorescence-activated cell sorting. Conventional CD4+ T cells defined as CD4+CD25+/-CD127+ were also sorted and TCR-sequenced for comparison in the study. The regulatory T-cell TCR repertoire after allogeneic stem cell transplantation was compared between patients with and without acute graft-versus-host disease. The study at large found these results: The regulatory T-cell TCR repertoire was less diverse and more focused in patients without graft-versus-host disease than in patients with graft-versus-host disease. A significantly larger repertoire share was occupied by the top 10 regulatory T-cell clones in non-GvHD patients, which suggested expansion of presumably allo-specific protective clones. None of the regulatory T-cell clones was shared across all patients, and no significant correlation was found between sorted cell numbers and the inverse Simpson index. Diversity of the conventional CD4+ T-cell repertoire was not significantly different between patients with graft-versus-host disease and patients without graft-versus-host disease. The small patient sample size meant the findings required validation in a larger cohort.

By its share of the sample, this clonotype is medium-sized (0.01 to 0.1%). Its antigen is not yet known. One end of the junction is discordant with germline, which a read error may explain. The sequencing machine was an Illumina MiSeq. After the RNA was reverse transcribed with the SMARTer RACE cDNA Amplification kit, the TCR beta CDR3 region was amplified. RNA from sorted cells was extracted with the RNeasy Mini Kit. TCR beta amplicons were sequenced using Illumina paired-end sequencing. As for the authors' bioinformatics: MiXCR, VDJtools and the tcR R package were the tools used to analyze the TCR repertoire. The inverse Simpson index was used to quantify diversity, and clones were categorized as rare, small, medium or expanded according to repertoire proportion. Using fastp trimming at Q25 and MiXCR clonotype assembly, TCRdb reanalyzed the public sequencing data and kept in-frame beta chains. Rows with a matching CDR3 protein are joined into one entry that keeps the most common DNA and genes. The V and J calls and clone size come from TCRdb's table, not from the authors' own analysis. For this sample there are fewer than 1,000 distinct CDR3 sequences; 20% to 25% appear just once. Roughly 19% of the sample is held by the ten biggest clonotypes.

Including cysteine and phenylalanine, the CDR3 has 12 amino acids. The sequence is cut down to CDR3 DNA, 36 bases in frame from base 1. The germline V gene provides CDR1 SGHAT and CDR2 FQNNGV. Per the publication, the time point label means: 30 days after allogeneic hematopoietic stem cell transplantation. At 30 days after allogeneic hematopoietic stem cell transplantation, peripheral blood mononuclear cells were collected from the patients. The clonotype comes from a human patient who had an allogeneic stem cell transplant, so the T cells may come from the graft donor. This specimen consisted of sorted CD4+ T cells from blood (whether regulatory or conventional is not recorded), obtained 30 days after allogeneic stem cell transplant. Recombination linked TRBV11-2 to TRBJ2-7; a tentative D call is TRBD2 (5 bases match). DNA sequence: TGTGCCAGCAGCCACCCGGGGTACGGGCAGTACTTC. This is translated as CASSHPGYGQYF.